This T cell receptor beta chain was found in a study of cytomegalovirus exposure and HLA in healthy donors. Study-level background: Of over 350 genotyped donors, 80% to 85% grouped in the Caucasian-associated ancestry cluster.

With respect to this clone: Its specificity is unknown.

Study-level points and caveats: CMV serostatus was the only immune exposure information that was available. For most TCR sequences rarity was the rule, although some public TCRs occurred in many donors. Indistinguishable V segments, including TRBV6-2 and TRBV6-3, were excluded.

In the PCR, 60 Vbeta and 13 Jbeta primers were used. TCRdb's table, derived via immunoSEQ multiplex PCR, lists solely in-frame clones and lacks some. The data contain more than 65,000 clones, roughly 74% of them singletons. V was shortened by 0 bases and J by 2 bases, with 5 bases between the two germline ends. This CDR3 contains 13 residues. Germline V gives CDR1 SGHKS, CDR2 YYEKEE (reference sequence). The source of this sequence is an older woman in good health and CMV-seropositive. V usage is TRBV5-5 and J usage is TRBJ2-5; D call uncertain. The specimen was PBMCs. The CDR3 is CASSLGLQETQYF. Written as DNA, the CDR3 is TGTGCCAGCAGCTTGGGGCTTCAAGAGACCCAGTACTTC.